Shown below are 27 T cell receptor beta chains from a single sample sequenced in a study of T cells after yellow fever vaccination. TCRdb independently ran MiXCR on the 5' RACE reads; one entry per CDR3 protein. The sample holds 150,000 to 200,000 distinct CDR3 sequences, approximately 10% seen once. Sequenced material: CD8+ T cells sorted from PBMCs, taken 15 days after the yellow fever booster vaccination. The receptor set was obtained from a man aged 18 to 29 who received the YFV17D yellow fever vaccine.

This clonotype was seen only a few times. The rearrangement uses TRBV4-1 and TRBJ1-1, with unresolved D. Trimming removed 3 bases at V and 4 bases at J, with 15 bases between. Germline loops: CDR1 MGHRA, CDR2 YSYEKL. This CDR3 contains 15 residues. CDR3 bases: TGCGCCAGCAGCCAGGGTACCATATTCAGCACTGAAGCTTTCTTT. This encodes CASSQGTIFSTEAFF.

This sequence joins TRBV12-3 or TRBV12-4 and TRBJ2-3; the D gene is possibly TRBD1 (5 bases). The CDR3 extends over 14 amino acids. V dropped 3 bases and J dropped 5 bases, with 12 bases sitting between them. The CDR3 bases are TGTGCCAGCAGTTTTTTGGGGCCGGGAGATACGCAGTATTTT. It yields the protein CASSFLGPGDTQYF.

The genes are TRBV28 and TRBJ1-1; D is uncertain. Per the germline V gene, CDR1 is MDHEN and CDR2 is SYDVKM. The CDR3 has 12 amino acids. The ends were cut back, 5 bases at V and 8 bases at J, with 12 bases in the middle. CDR3 coding DNA: TGTGCCAGCAGTCCACCAAACCTGGAAGCTTTCTTT. Translating it yields CASSPPNLEAFF.

This clonotype was seen a few times. The J gene is TRBJ2-7, the V gene TRBV3-1, with D tentatively TRBD1 (6 bases). CDR1 is LGHDT and CDR2 is YNNKEL in the germline V gene (reference sequence). This CDR3 has 14 amino acids. V shed 0 bases and J shed 6 bases, with 12 bases lying between them. The DNA for the CDR3 is TGTGCCAGCAGCCAAGATTTAACAGGGACCGAGCAGTACTTC. This codes for CASSQDLTGTEQYF.

This clonotype appeared a few times. As DNA, the CDR3 is TGTGCCAGCAGTCACCGAAGCGCGGGACTAGCGGGGGTCACAGATACGCAGTATTTT. It encodes CASSHRSAGLAGVTDTQYF. The rearrangement links TRBV28 to TRBJ2-3, with 14 bases aligning to TRBD2. The V and J ends lost 5 bases and 2 bases, in that order; junction bases with no gene match: 12. Germline V gene data show CDR1 as MDHEN and CDR2 as SYDVKM. CDR3 size: 19 residues. Full variable domain (missing parts from reference TRBV28 and TRBJ2-3): DVKVTQSSRYLVKRTGEKVFLECVQDMDHENMFWYRQDPGLGLRLIYFSYDVKMKEKGDIPEGYSVSREKKERFSLILESASTNQTSMYLCASSHRSAGLAGVTDTQYFGPGTRLTVL.

The J gene is TRBJ2-1, the V gene TRBV5-1; D unclear. Per the germline V gene, CDR1 is SGHRS and CDR2 is YFSETQ. V was shortened by 0 bases and J by 8 bases, with 9 bases between the two germline ends. CDR3 length: 13 amino acids. The CDR3 sequence: CASSLVGNYEQFF. The CDR3 coding sequence is TGCGCCAGCAGCTTGGTGGGGAACTATGAGCAGTTCTTC.

This clonotype was counted ten times or more. V gene TRBV5-4 combines with J gene TRBJ2-3; 9 bases match TRBD2. Germline V gene lookup returns CDR1 SGHNT and CDR2 YYREEE (reference sequence). J lost 2 bases, V lost 4 bases, and 8 bases had no gene match. The CDR3 runs to 16 residues. The CDR3 DNA sequence: TGTGCCAGCAGCGCTAGCGGGGAGGAGCTCACAGATACGCAGTATTTT. It specifies CASSASGEELTDTQYF.

V and J are TRBV7-9 and TRBJ2-3; D gene unclear. The CDR3 runs to 13 residues. Trimming left V 4 bases short and J 3 bases short, with 8 bases between. Germline V lookup: CDR1 SEHNR, CDR2 FQNEAQ (reference sequence). DNA of the CDR3: TGTGCCAGCAGCTCTCCCCAGACAGATACGCAGTATTTT. Protein: CASSSPQTDTQYF.

This clonotype was counted only a few times. The genes are TRBV7-9 and TRBJ1-5; 12 bases map to TRBD1. V gave up 5 bases and J gave up 2 bases; unmatched junction bases: 7. The CDR3 runs 17 residues. Per germline, CDR1 SEHNR and CDR2 FQNEAQ (reference sequence). The CDR3: CASSIGTGGMGNQPQHF. DNA of the CDR3: TGTGCCAGCAGCATCGGGACAGGGGGCATGGGCAATCAGCCCCAGCATTTT.

The CDR3 coding sequence is TGTGCCAGCAGCGGGGCAGGGACCTACGAGCAGTACTTC. Translated, it gives CASSGAGTYEQYF. The rearrangement joins TRBV4-2 to TRBJ2-7, with D tentatively TRBD1 (5 bases). The V and J ends lost 5 bases and 2 bases respectively, with 10 bases between them. The CDR3 runs 13 residues. From germline, CDR1 is LGHNA and CDR2 YNFKEQ.

This chain links TRBV29-1 with TRBJ1-1, with a possible D match to TRBD1 (5 bases). Trimming removed 2 bases from V and 4 bases from J, with 11 bases in between. The CDR3 loop spans 13 amino acids. CDR1 SQVTM and CDR2 ANQGSEA come from the germline V gene. This CDR3 reads CSVEPTGGTEAFF. The DNA for the CDR3 is TGCAGCGTTGAACCTACCGGGGGCACTGAAGCTTTCTTT.

The V call is TRBV18, the J call TRBJ2-3; the match to TRBD2 covers 11 bases. The J segment lost 2 bases and the V segment lost 3 bases, leaving 7 bases of the junction unmatched. Per germline, CDR1 KGHSH and CDR2 LQKENI. The CDR3 is 17 residues long. The CDR3 region has the DNA TGTGCCAGCTCACCGACACTAGCGGGGGAGCTCACAGATACGCAGTATTTT. Translation gives CASSPTLAGELTDTQYF.

The genes are TRBV4-1 and TRBJ1-6; D possibly corresponds to TRBD1 (5 bases). Germline V gives CDR1 MGHRA, CDR2 YSYEKL. The V end was cut by 1 base, the J end by 9 bases, with 13 bases between. This CDR3 has 15 amino acids. CDR3 sequence: CASSQGSSGTSPLHF. DNA for the CDR3: TGCGCCAGCAGCCAAGGGTCTTCAGGGACTTCACCCCTCCACTTT.

The rearrangement joins TRBV12-5 to TRBJ1-5; D remains unclear. Germline CDR1 LGHNT, CDR2 FRNRAP. The CDR3 extends over 13 amino acids. V was trimmed by 3 bases and J by 5 bases, leaving 8 bases between them. Written as DNA, the CDR3 is TGTGCTAGTGGTTTTCGGGAGGATCAGCCCCAGCATTTT. Its translation: CASGFREDQPQHF.

The J gene is TRBJ1-2, the V gene TRBV28; 7 nucleotides agree with TRBD1. The CDR3 length is 15 residues. V shed 4 bases, J shed 2 bases, and the junction held 7 bases outside the gene matches. The germline V gene encodes CDR1 MDHEN and CDR2 SYDVKM. The CDR3 reads CASSSPGQRNYGYTF. CDR3 DNA sequence: TGTGCCAGCAGTTCGCCGGGACAGAGAAACTATGGCTACACCTTC.

This clonotype was seen a handful of times. V and J are TRBV6-1 and TRBJ2-2; D remains ambiguous. The CDR3 consists of 15 residues. The V and J ends lost 2 bases and 6 bases respectively, with 13 bases between them. Per the germline V gene, CDR1 is MNHNS and CDR2 is SASEGT. The CDR3 DNA follows: TGTGCCAGCAGTGAAAACAGATTTTCACCCGGGGAGCTGTTTTTT. Residues: CASSENRFSPGELFF.

V gene TRBV5-6 combines with J gene TRBJ2-5, with D unresolved. The germline CDR1 and CDR2 sequences are SGHDT and YYEEEE. The V end lost 2 bases, the J end lost 0 bases, and 11 bases lay between the germline ends. The CDR3 extends over 15 amino acids. CDR3 protein: CASSFGRPDQETQYF. In DNA, the CDR3 is TGTGCCAGCAGCTTTGGCCGGCCAGACCAAGAGACCCAGTACTTC.

This clonotype was recorded many times. The chain employs TRBV5-1 and TRBJ2-5, with TRBD2 matching 9 bases. The length of the CDR3 is 18 residues. Trimming took 4 bases from V and 0 from J; bases not matched to a gene: 13. Per the germline V gene, CDR1 is SGHRS and CDR2 is YFSETQ. The CDR3 reads CASSRGFSGGLDQETQYF. The DNA of the CDR3 is TGCGCCAGCAGCAGGGGGTTTAGCGGGGGCCTCGACCAAGAGACCCAGTACTTC.

This clonotype has just a few counts. CDR3 coding DNA: TGTGCCAGCAGGAGGACGAACACCGGGGAGCTGTTTTTT. Encoded protein: CASRRTNTGELFF. The rearrangement uses TRBV5-4 and TRBJ2-2, with D uncertain. CDR3 size: 13 residues. The V gene's germline CDR1 is SGHNT and CDR2 YYREEE (reference sequence). Between the trimmed V and J ends, which lost 5 bases and 0 bases, there was a span of 5 bases.

The J gene is TRBJ2-1, the V gene TRBV4-3, with 8 bases identical to TRBD1. The CDR3 length is 15 residues. After removal of 4 bases from V and 6 bases from J, the junction contained 8 bases not matched to a gene. Germline V gene sequence: CDR1 LGHNA, CDR2 YSLEER. The CDR3 reads CASSPFDRGSNEQFF. The DNA of the CDR3 is TGCGCCAGCAGCCCATTTGACAGGGGTAGCAATGAGCAGTTCTTC.

The V gene is TRBV10-3, the J gene TRBJ2-3; D perhaps matches TRBD2 (5 bases). The V end was cut by 4 bases, the J end by 0 bases, with 20 bases between. The CDR3 length is 18 residues. Germline CDR1 ENHRY, CDR2 SYGVKD. The CDR3 DNA follows: TGTGCCATCAGTGGGCCGAACGGACTGGGCAGGAGCACAGATACGCAGTATTTT. Translated: CAISGPNGLGRSTDTQYF.

The V and J genes are TRBV6-1 and TRBJ1-1; D is unclear. Trimming took off 8 bases at V and 7 bases at J, with 11 bases between the two ends. From germline, CDR1 is MNHNS and CDR2 SASEGT. CDR3 length: 11 amino acids. The CDR3 reads CASGRQYEAFF. The CDR3 DNA follows: TGTGCCAGCGGCCGACAATATGAAGCTTTCTTT.

V is TRBV21-1 and J is TRBJ2-7; the table calls TRBD1, which could not be checked here. TRBV21-1 is annotated as a pseudogene. The CDR3 runs to 14 residues. The CDR3 nucleotides read TGTGCCAGCAGCTTTCGGGACGGAGCCTACGAGCAGTACGTC. This codes for CASSFRDGAYEQYV.

V and J are TRBV5-1 and TRBJ2-2, with TRBD2 identical over 7 bases. This CDR3 is built from 17 residues. The germline CDR1 and CDR2 sequences are SGHRS and YFSETQ. V shed 6 bases, J shed 6 bases, and the junction held 17 bases outside the gene matches. CDR3 coding DNA: TGCGCCAGCATCACCGAAAGTCCGGGACTACCTCCCGGGGAGCTGTTTTTT. Translating it yields CASITESPGLPPGELFF.

The CDR3 DNA is TGCAGTGCTGACAGGGACACTGAAGCTTTCTTT. This gives the protein CSADRDTEAFF. V usage is TRBV20-1 and J usage is TRBJ1-1, with 7 bases lining up with TRBD1. The germline CDR1 and CDR2 sequences are DFQATT and SNEGSKA (reference sequence). J lost 3 bases, V lost 5 bases, and 0 bases had no gene match. The CDR3 sequence is 11 residues long.

This clonotype appeared a few times. The CDR3, as DNA: TGCGCCAGCAGCCAAGAGGGGGCTCTAGGGCACGTGGCAGACACAGATACGCAGTATTTT. It encodes CASSQEGALGHVADTDTQYF. The chain has TRBV4-3 and TRBJ2-3; possible D gene TRBD1, 6 bases. Germline V CDR1 and CDR2: LGHNA, YSLEER. The V end lost 0 bases, the J end lost 2 bases, and 24 bases lay between the germline ends. The CDR3 is 20 amino acids.

This clonotype was detected a few times. The V call is TRBV11-3, the J call TRBJ2-2; D is perhaps TRBD1 or TRBD2 (5 bases each). The germline gives CDR1 SGHNT, CDR2 YENEEA. The V gene lost 5 bases and the J gene lost 11 bases, with 15 bases spanning the gap. The CDR3 is 13 residues long. The CDR3 DNA reads as TGTGCCAGCAGCCGTACCGGGGCTACCGAGCTGTTTTTT. As protein: CASSRTGATELFF.